In this sample, the clone carrying this T cell receptor beta chain turned up a few times. Its specificity is unknown. The data stem from a study of post-analysis software for immune sequencing data. Study results and caveats: Patients used about five TRBV segments, including TRBV5-6, TRBV5-1 and TRBV20-1, more often than controls.

Built from TCR beta cDNA, the libraries had unique molecular identifiers in them. MiXCR, run by TCRdb on the PCR reads, gives a single entry per CDR3 protein. The repertoire has approximately 770,000 distinct CDR3 sequences, under 60% of them found once; the top ten carry roughly 5%. CDR3 length equals 16 residues. Germline V gene lookup returns CDR1 SGHVS and CDR2 FNYEAQ. V dropped 4 bases and J dropped 1; count of bases not matched to a gene: 7. Source material: blood. The origin of this receptor is a girl aged 10 to 17 with multiple sclerosis. The genes are TRBV7-6 and TRBJ2-7, with TRBD2 matching 10 bases. This CDR3 is CASSYGSLAGSYEQYF. The CDR3, as DNA: TGTGCCAGCAGCTACGGGTCACTAGCGGGGTCCTACGAGCAGTACTTC.